This T cell receptor beta chain came from a study of blood T cell repertoires in COVID-19. Germline V CDR1 and CDR2: LGHDT, YNNKEL (reference sequence). The V segment lost 3 bases and the J segment 5 bases; nucleotides outside the gene matches: 3. The CDR3 runs 13 residues. This clone came up once. Sequencing used immunoSEQ multiplex PCR; TCRdb keeps in-frame clones, though not all of them. The table lists approximately 490,000 clones, around 85% of them singletons. This sequence originates from a woman aged 55-70 years who had recovered from COVID-19. The sequenced sample was PBMCs or T cells enriched from blood (not recorded which). The V and J genes are TRBV3-1 (or the pseudogene TRBV3-2) and TRBJ2-7; 8 nucleotides align to TRBD2. As DNA, the CDR3 is TGTGCCAGCAGCCAGCGGGGGGCCGACGAGCAGTACGTC. This sequence encodes CASSQRGADEQYV.